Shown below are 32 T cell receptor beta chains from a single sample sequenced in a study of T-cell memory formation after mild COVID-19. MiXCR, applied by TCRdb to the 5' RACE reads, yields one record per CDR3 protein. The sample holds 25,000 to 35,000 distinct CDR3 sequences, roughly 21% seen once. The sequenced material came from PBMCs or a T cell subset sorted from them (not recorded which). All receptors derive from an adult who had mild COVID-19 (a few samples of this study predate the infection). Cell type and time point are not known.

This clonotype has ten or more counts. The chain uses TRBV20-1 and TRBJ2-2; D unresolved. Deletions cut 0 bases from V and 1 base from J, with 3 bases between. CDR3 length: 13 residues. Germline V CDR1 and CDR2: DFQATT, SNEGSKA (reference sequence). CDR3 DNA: TGCAGTGCTAGAGATCAGAACACCGGGGAGCTGTTTTTT. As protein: CSARDQNTGELFF.

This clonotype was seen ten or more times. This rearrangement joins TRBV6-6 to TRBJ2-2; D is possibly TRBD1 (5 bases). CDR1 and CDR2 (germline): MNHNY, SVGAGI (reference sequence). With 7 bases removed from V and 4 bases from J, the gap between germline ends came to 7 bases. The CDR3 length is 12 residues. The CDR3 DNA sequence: TGTGCCAGCACACAGGCCACCGGGGAGCTGTTTTTT. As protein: CASTQATGELFF.

The CDR3 region has the DNA TGTGCCAGCAGTGGAGGCCCATTATACAATGAGCAGTTCTTC. This codes for CASSGGPLYNEQFF. The chain carries TRBV2 and TRBJ2-1, with D unresolved. CDR3 length equals 14 residues. Trimming stripped 4 bases from V and 4 bases from J, with 11 bases between. Germline CDR1 reads SNHLY; CDR2 reads FYNNEI.

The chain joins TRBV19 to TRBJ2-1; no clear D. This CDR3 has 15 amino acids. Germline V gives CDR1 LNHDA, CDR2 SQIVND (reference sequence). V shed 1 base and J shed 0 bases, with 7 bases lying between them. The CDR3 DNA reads TGTGCCAGTAGTATAGTCGCACACTCCTACAATGAGCAGTTCTTC. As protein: CASSIVAHSYNEQFF.

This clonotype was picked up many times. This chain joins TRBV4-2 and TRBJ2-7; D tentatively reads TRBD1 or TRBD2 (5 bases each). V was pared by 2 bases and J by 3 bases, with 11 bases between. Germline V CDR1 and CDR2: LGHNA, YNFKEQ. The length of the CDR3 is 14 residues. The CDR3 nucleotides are TGTGCCAGCAGCCAAACCGAGGGGCGCTACGAGCAGTACTTC. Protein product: CASSQTEGRYEQYF.

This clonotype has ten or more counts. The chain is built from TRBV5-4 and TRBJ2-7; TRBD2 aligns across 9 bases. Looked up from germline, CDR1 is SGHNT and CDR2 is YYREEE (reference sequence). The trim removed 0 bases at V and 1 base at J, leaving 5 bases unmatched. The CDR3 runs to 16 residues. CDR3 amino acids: CASSLGSGGRSYEQYF. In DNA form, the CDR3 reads TGTGCCAGCAGCTTGGGAAGCGGGGGGCGATCCTACGAGCAGTACTTC.

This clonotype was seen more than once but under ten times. The CDR3: CASSQGGQRADTQYF. The DNA of the CDR3 is TGTGCCAGCAGCCAGGGGGGCCAACGTGCAGATACGCAGTATTTT. This sequence joins TRBV3-1 and TRBJ2-3, with D possibly being TRBD1 or TRBD2 (6 bases each). The CDR3 loop spans 15 amino acids. In germline, CDR1 is LGHDT, CDR2 YNNKEL (reference sequence). Trimming removed 3 bases from V and 4 bases from J, with 14 bases in between.

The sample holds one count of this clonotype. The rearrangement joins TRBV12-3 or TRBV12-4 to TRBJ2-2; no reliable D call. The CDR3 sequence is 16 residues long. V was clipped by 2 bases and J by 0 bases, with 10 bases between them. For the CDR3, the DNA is TGTGCCAGCAGTTTATCCCCGCCTGCGAACACCGGGGAGCTGTTTTTT. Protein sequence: CASSLSPPANTGELFF.

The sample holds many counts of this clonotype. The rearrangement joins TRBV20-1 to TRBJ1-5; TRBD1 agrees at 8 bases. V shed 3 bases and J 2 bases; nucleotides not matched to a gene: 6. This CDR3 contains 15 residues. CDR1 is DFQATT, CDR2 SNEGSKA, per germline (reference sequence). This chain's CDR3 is CSASDGQGGNQPQHF. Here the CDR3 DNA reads TGCAGTGCTAGTGACGGACAGGGAGGCAATCAGCCCCAGCATTTT.

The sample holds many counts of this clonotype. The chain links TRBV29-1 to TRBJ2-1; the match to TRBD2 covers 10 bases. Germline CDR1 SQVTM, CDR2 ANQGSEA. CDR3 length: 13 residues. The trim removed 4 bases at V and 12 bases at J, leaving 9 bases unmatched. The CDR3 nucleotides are TGCAGCGTTGTCCCTAGCGGGAGAGGAGGGCAGTTCTTC. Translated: CSVVPSGRGGQFF.

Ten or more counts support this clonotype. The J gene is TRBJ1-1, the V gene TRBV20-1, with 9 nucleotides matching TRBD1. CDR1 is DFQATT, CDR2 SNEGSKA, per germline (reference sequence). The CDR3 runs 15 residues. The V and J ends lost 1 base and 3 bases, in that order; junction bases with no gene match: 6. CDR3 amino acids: CSARVAQGAYTEAFF. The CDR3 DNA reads TGCAGTGCTAGAGTCGCACAGGGGGCGTACACTGAAGCTTTCTTT.

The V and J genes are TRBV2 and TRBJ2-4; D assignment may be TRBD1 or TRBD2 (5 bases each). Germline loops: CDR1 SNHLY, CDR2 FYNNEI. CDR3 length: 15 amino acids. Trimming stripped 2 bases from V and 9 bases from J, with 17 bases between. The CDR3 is CASSEPGTIDGIQYF. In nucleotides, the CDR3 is TGTGCCAGCAGTGAACCGGGGACCATCGACGGCATTCAGTACTTC.

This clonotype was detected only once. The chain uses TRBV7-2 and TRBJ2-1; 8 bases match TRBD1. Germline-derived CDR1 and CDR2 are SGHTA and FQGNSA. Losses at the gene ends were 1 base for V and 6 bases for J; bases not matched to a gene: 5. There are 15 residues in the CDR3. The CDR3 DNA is TGTGCCAGCAGCTTAGGGCAGGGGGCCGGCAATGAGCAGTTCTTC. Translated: CASSLGQGAGNEQFF.

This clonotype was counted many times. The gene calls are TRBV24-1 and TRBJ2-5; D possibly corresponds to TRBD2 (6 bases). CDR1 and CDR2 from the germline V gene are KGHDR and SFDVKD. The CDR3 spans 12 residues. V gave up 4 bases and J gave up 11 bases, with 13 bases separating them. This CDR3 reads CATSDPGLPQYF. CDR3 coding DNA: TGTGCCACCAGTGACCCGGGACTTCCACAGTACTTC.

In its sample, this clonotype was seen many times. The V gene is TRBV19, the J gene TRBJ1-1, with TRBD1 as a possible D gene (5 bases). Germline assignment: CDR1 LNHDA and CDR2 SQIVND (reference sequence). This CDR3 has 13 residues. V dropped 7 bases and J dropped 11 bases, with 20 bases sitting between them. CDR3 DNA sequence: TGTGCCAGTACCACGACCAGGGAAGTGAGCGCTTTCTTT. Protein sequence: CASTTTREVSAFF. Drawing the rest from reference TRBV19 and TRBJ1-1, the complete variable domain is DGGITQSPKYLFRKEGQNVTLSCEQNLNHDAMYWYRQDPGQGLRLIYYSQIVNDFQKGDIAEGYSVSREKKESFPLTVTSAQKNPTAFYLCASTTTREVSAFFGQGTRLTVV.

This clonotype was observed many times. CDR3 DNA sequence: TGTGCCACCAGTGATTTGACTAGCGGACCCACAGATACGCAGTATTTT. It yields the protein CATSDLTSGPTDTQYF. This chain joins TRBV24-1 and TRBJ2-3; 8 positions match TRBD2. This CDR3 region has 16 residues. The germline CDR1 and CDR2 sequences are KGHDR and SFDVKD. Trimming at V came to 0 bases and at J to 2 bases, leaving 3 bases not matched to a gene.

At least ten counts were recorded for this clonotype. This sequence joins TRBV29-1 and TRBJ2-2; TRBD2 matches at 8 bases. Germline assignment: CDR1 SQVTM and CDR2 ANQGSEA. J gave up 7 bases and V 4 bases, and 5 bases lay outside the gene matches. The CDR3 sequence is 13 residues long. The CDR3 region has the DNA TGCAGCGTTGCCCGGGAGGGCCTCGGGGAGCTGTTTTTT. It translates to CSVAREGLGELFF.

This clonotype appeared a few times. CDR3: CASSSTSGGENSDTQYF. In nucleotides, the CDR3 is TGTGCCAGCTCATCGACTAGCGGGGGAGAAAATTCAGATACGCAGTATTTT. This sequence joins TRBV18 and TRBJ2-3; 12 bases map to TRBD2. The CDR3 totals 17 residues. Germline V gives CDR1 KGHSH, CDR2 LQKENI. The J segment lost 4 bases and the V segment lost 5 bases, leaving 10 bases of the junction unmatched.

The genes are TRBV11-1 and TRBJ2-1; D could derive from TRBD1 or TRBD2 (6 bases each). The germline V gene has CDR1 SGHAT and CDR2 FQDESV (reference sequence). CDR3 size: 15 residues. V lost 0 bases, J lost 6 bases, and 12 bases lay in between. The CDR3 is CASSLAGGPSNEQFF. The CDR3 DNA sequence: TGTGCCAGCAGCTTAGCGGGGGGCCCCTCCAATGAGCAGTTCTTC.

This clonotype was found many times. This CDR3 is CSARDIRGRNIQYF. CDR3 DNA sequence: TGCAGTGCTAGAGATATAAGGGGTCGAAACATTCAGTACTTC. V is TRBV20-1 and J is TRBJ2-4; D is perhaps TRBD1 (5 bases). CDR3 length: 14 residues. CDR1 DFQATT and CDR2 SNEGSKA come from the germline V gene (reference sequence). Trimming took off 0 bases at V and 6 bases at J, with 12 bases between the two ends.

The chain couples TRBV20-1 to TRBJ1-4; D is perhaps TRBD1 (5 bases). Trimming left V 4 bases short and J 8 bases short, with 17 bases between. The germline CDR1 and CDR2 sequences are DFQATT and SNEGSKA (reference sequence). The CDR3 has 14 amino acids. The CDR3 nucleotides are TGCAGTGCTATCACGGGGGTGGATGGCGAAAAACTGTTTTTT. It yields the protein CSAITGVDGEKLFF.

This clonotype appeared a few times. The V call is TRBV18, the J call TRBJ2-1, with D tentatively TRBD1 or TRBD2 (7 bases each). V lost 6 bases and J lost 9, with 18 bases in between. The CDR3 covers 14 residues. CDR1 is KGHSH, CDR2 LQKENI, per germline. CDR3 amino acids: CASSPKTGEGEQFF. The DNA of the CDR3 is TGTGCCAGCTCCCCTAAAACAGGGGAGGGTGAGCAGTTCTTC.

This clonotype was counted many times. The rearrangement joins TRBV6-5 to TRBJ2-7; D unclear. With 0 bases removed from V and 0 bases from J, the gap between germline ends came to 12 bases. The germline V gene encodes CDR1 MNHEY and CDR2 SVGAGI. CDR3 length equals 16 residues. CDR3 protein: CASSYSGARFSYEQYF. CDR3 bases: TGTGCCAGCAGTTACTCCGGCGCTCGATTCTCCTACGAGCAGTACTTC.

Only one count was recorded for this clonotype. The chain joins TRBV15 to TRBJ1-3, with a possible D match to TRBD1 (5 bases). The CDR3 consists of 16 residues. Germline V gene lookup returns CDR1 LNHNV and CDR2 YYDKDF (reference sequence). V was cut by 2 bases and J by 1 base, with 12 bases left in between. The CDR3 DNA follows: TGTGCCACCAGCAGACCCGACAGTTTTTCTGGAAACACCATATATTTT. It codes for CATSRPDSFSGNTIYF.

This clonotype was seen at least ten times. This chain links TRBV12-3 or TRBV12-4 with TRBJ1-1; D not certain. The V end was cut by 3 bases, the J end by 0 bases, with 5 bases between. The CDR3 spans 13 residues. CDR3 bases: TGTGCCAGCAGTTTGGTCCTGAACACTGAAGCTTTCTTT. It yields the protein CASSLVLNTEAFF.

The DNA of the CDR3 is TGTGCCAGCAGCTTACCCGAAAACACTGAAGCTTTCTTT. Protein: CASSLPENTEAFF. The V and J genes are TRBV7-9 and TRBJ1-1; D uncertain. The CDR3 spans 13 residues. V was trimmed by 2 bases and J by 2 bases, leaving 6 bases between them. Per germline, CDR1 SEHNR and CDR2 FQNEAQ (reference sequence).

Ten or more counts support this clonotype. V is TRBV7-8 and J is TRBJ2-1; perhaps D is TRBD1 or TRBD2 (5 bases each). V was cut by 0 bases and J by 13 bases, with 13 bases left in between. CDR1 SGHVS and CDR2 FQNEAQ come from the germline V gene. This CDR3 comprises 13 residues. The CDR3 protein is CASSLARGTDQFF. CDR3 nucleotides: TGTGCCAGCAGCTTAGCGAGGGGAACCGACCAGTTCTTC.

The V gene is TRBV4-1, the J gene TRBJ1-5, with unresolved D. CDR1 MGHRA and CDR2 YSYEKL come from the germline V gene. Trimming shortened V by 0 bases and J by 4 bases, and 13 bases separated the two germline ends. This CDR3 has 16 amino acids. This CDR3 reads CASSQDPSGHNQPQHF. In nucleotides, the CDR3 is TGCGCCAGCAGCCAAGATCCGTCGGGCCATAATCAGCCCCAGCATTTT.

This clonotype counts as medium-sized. The CDR3 coding sequence is TGTGCCAGCAGCTCCGCGGGGAGAGGTGGTCTATATGAGCAGTTCTTC. It codes for CASSSAGRGGLYEQFF. The chain recombines TRBV11-1 with TRBJ2-1; D may be TRBD2 (6 bases). This CDR3 spans 16 amino acids. Germline values: CDR1 SGHAT, CDR2 FQDESV (reference sequence). V was cut by 4 bases and J by 8 bases, with 21 bases left in between.

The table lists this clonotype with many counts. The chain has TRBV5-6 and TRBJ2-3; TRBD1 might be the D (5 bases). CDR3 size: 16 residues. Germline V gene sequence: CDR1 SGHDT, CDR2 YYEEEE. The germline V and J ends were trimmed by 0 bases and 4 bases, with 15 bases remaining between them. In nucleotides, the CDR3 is TGTGCCAGCAGCTTGGCCCAGCTTGAAGGGGCAGATACGCAGTATTTT. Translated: CASSLAQLEGADTQYF. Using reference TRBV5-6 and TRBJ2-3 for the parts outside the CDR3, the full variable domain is DAGVTQSPTHLIKTRGQQVTLRCSPKSGHDTVSWYQQALGQGPQFIFQYYEEEERQRGNFPDRFSGHQFPNYSSELNVNALLLGDSALYLCASSLAQLEGADTQYFGPGTRLTVL.

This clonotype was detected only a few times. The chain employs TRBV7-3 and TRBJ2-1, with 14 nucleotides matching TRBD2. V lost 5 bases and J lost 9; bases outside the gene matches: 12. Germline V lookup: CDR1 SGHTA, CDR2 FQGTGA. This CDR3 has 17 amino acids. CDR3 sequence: CASSMAPLGLAGAEQFF. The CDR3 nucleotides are TGTGCCAGCAGCATGGCCCCGCTGGGACTAGCGGGAGCTGAGCAGTTCTTC.

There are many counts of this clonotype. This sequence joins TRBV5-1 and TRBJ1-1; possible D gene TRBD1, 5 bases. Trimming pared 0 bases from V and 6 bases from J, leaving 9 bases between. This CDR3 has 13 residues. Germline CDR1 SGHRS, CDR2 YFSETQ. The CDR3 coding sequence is TGCGCCAGCAGCTTGGCGGGGACCCCTGAAGCTTTCTTT. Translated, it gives CASSLAGTPEAFF.